The rows below give T cell receptor beta chains drawn from one sample of a study of human T cells and chemical hapten exposure. TCRdb analysed the RACE reads with MiXCR anew, one entry per CDR3 protein. The profile shows 40,000 to 65,000 distinct CDR3 sequences, approximately 9.9% of them singletons. This material consisted of whole blood, taken in connection with sensitization to the hapten diphenylcyclopropenone (DPC). The receptors were sampled from a woman aged 40 to 50 with alopecia areata. Some clones in this sample may be carry-over from other donors' samples. The CDR3 runs from the conserved cysteine through the conserved F or W. The D gene is left open where the match is weak. Clone size is given for some rows only: seen once, a few or many times, or a class if the clone is expanded.

CDR3nt: TGTGCCAGCAGTTACTCCTGGGACCGAGATCAGCCCCAGCATTTT; CDR3aa: CASSYSWDRDQPQHF; v_gene: TRBV6-5; d_gene: .; j_gene: TRBJ1-5; abundance: .
CDR3nt: TGTGCCAGCAGTTACTCGTTGGGCGGGGAGACCCAGTACTTC; CDR3aa: CASSYSLGGETQYF; v_gene: TRBV6-2/TRBV6-3; d_gene: .; j_gene: TRBJ2-5; abundance: few
CDR3nt: TGTGCCAGCAGTCGCAAAGCGGGGTTCCAAGAGACCCAGTACTTC; CDR3aa: CASSRKAGFQETQYF; v_gene: TRBV12-3/TRBV12-4; d_gene: TRBD2; j_gene: TRBJ2-5; abundance: medium-sized
CDR3nt: TGTGCCAGCAGCCGATTGGGTCCCGGGACGAACGGCTACACCTTC; CDR3aa: CASSRLGPGTNGYTF; v_gene: TRBV3-1; d_gene: .; j_gene: TRBJ1-2; abundance: many
CDR3nt: TGTGCCAGCAGCTTGGAGAGGTCGAACACCGGGGAGCTGTTTTTT; CDR3aa: CASSLERSNTGELFF; v_gene: TRBV7-6; d_gene: .; j_gene: TRBJ2-2; abundance: many
CDR3nt: TGTGCCAGCAGCCAAGGACTAGCGGGGGCCTACGAGCAGTACTTC; CDR3aa: CASSQGLAGAYEQYF; v_gene: TRBV3-1; d_gene: TRBD2; j_gene: TRBJ2-7; abundance: many
CDR3nt: TGTGCCAGCTCACCATGGGGACAGCTAAACTCTGGGGCCAACGTCCTGACTTTC; CDR3aa: CASSPWGQLNSGANVLTF; v_gene: TRBV18; d_gene: TRBD1; j_gene: TRBJ2-6; abundance: .
CDR3nt: TGTGCCAGCAGCCAAGCCACAGGGGGCCCGGTCCAAAACATTCAGTACTTC; CDR3aa: CASSQATGGPVQNIQYF; v_gene: TRBV14; d_gene: TRBD1; j_gene: TRBJ2-4; abundance: few
CDR3nt: TGTGCCACAACCCAGGGATTCTCCGCCAACGTCCTGACTTTC; CDR3aa: CATTQGFSANVLTF; v_gene: TRBV7-9; d_gene: .; j_gene: TRBJ2-6; abundance: .
CDR3nt: TGCAGTGCTAGACGGGGGGGTAGTCATACGCAGTATTTT; CDR3aa: CSARRGGSHTQYF; v_gene: TRBV20-1; d_gene: TRBD2; j_gene: TRBJ2-3; abundance: .
CDR3nt: TGTGCCAGCAGTTACTCGAGGAAGAAAGAGACCCAGTACTTC; CDR3aa: CASSYSRKKETQYF; v_gene: TRBV6-6; d_gene: .; j_gene: TRBJ2-5; abundance: few
CDR3nt: TGTGCCAGCAGGCTTGCGGGGGCCCAGTACTTC; CDR3aa: CASRLAGAQYF; v_gene: TRBV28; d_gene: TRBD2; j_gene: TRBJ2-5; abundance: few
CDR3nt: TGCAGTGCTAGAGTGTATAGGGTAGCGGGAGTCGGGACCCAGTACTTC; CDR3aa: CSARVYRVAGVGTQYF; v_gene: TRBV20-1; d_gene: TRBD2; j_gene: TRBJ2-5; abundance: .
CDR3nt: TGTGCCAGCGGTCAGGGAGCGGTTTCTTTCTTT; CDR3aa: CASGQGAVSFF; v_gene: TRBV6-2/TRBV6-3; d_gene: .; j_gene: TRBJ1-1; abundance: many
CDR3nt: TGTGCCAGCAGTTCCGGCCGCAATGAGCAGTTCTTC; CDR3aa: CASSSGRNEQFF; v_gene: TRBV28; d_gene: .; j_gene: TRBJ2-1; abundance: .
CDR3nt: TGTGCCTGGAGTGTACTTGGCAATCAGCCCCAGCATTTT; CDR3aa: CAWSVLGNQPQHF; v_gene: TRBV30; d_gene: .; j_gene: TRBJ1-5; abundance: few
CDR3nt: TGTGCCAGCAGCTTAGGAGGGGGCAATGGAAACACTGAAGCTTTCTTT; CDR3aa: CASSLGGGNGNTEAFF; v_gene: TRBV7-2; d_gene: TRBD1; j_gene: TRBJ1-1; abundance: few
CDR3nt: TGCGCCAGCAGCGCACTACCGGGACAGGGGGGAGATACGCAGTATTTT; CDR3aa: CASSALPGQGGDTQYF; v_gene: TRBV5-1; d_gene: TRBD1; j_gene: TRBJ2-3; abundance: few
CDR3nt: TGCAGTGCTAGATATGGGGCCATGAACACTGAAGCTTTCTTT; CDR3aa: CSARYGAMNTEAFF; v_gene: TRBV20-1; d_gene: .; j_gene: TRBJ1-1; abundance: .
CDR3nt: TGCGCCAGCAGCCAAGGAAACGGGAGGAGAGATACGCAGTATTTT; CDR3aa: CASSQGNGRRDTQYF; v_gene: TRBV4-3; d_gene: TRBD2; j_gene: TRBJ2-3; abundance: .
CDR3nt: TGTGCCAGCAGTGAAATTCGCAATCAGCCCCAGCATTTT; CDR3aa: CASSEIRNQPQHF; v_gene: TRBV2; d_gene: .; j_gene: TRBJ1-5; abundance: many
CDR3nt: TGCAGTGGCAAGGGCCCCACCAACAATGAGCAGTTCTTC; CDR3aa: CSGKGPTNNEQFF; v_gene: TRBV20-1; d_gene: .; j_gene: TRBJ2-1; abundance: many
CDR3nt: TGTGCCAGCAGCTTTACGGAGCAAGAGACCCAGTACTTC; CDR3aa: CASSFTEQETQYF; v_gene: TRBV7-7; d_gene: .; j_gene: TRBJ2-5; abundance: many
CDR3nt: TGTGCCAGCAGCCCCTCATACACCGGGACAGGGGGCATTAGAAGTGGAAACACCATATATTTT; CDR3aa: CASSPSYTGTGGIRSGNTIYF; v_gene: TRBV3-1; d_gene: TRBD1; j_gene: TRBJ1-3; abundance: .
CDR3nt: TGTGCCATCAGTGAGTCTCAAGCGGGGGGGATCACAGATACGCAGTATTTT; CDR3aa: CAISESQAGGITDTQYF; v_gene: TRBV10-3; d_gene: TRBD2; j_gene: TRBJ2-3; abundance: few
CDR3nt: TGTGCCAGCGACTATGGAGGCGTGGAGGGAGATACGCAGTATTTT; CDR3aa: CASDYGGVEGDTQYF; v_gene: TRBV9; d_gene: .; j_gene: TRBJ2-3; abundance: few
CDR3nt: TGTGCCAGCAGTTATTCAGGGGGCCGGTACGAGCAGTACTTC; CDR3aa: CASSYSGGRYEQYF; v_gene: TRBV7-9; d_gene: TRBD1; j_gene: TRBJ2-7; abundance: many
CDR3nt: TGTGCCAGCAGTCCTGGACAGGGGGAAGGGGAGCCCCAGCATTTT; CDR3aa: CASSPGQGEGEPQHF; v_gene: TRBV12-3/TRBV12-4; d_gene: TRBD1; j_gene: TRBJ1-5; abundance: .
CDR3nt: TGTGCCAGCTCACCACCGGGACAGGGGGCGAATCAGCCCCAGCATTTT; CDR3aa: CASSPPGQGANQPQHF; v_gene: TRBV18; d_gene: TRBD1; j_gene: TRBJ1-5; abundance: many
CDR3nt: TGTGCCAGCAGCCAAGTCCTAGCGGGAGCCTCAGATACGCAGTATTTT; CDR3aa: CASSQVLAGASDTQYF; v_gene: TRBV3-1; d_gene: TRBD2; j_gene: TRBJ2-3; abundance: few
CDR3nt: TGTGCCAGCACGGAGGGAGTCTCTGGAAACACCATATATTTT; CDR3aa: CASTEGVSGNTIYF; v_gene: TRBV3-1; d_gene: .; j_gene: TRBJ1-3; abundance: .